The clone carrying this TCR beta chain was seen ten or more times. Its matching antigen is unknown. V lost 1 base and J lost 4, with 8 bases in between. CDR1 and CDR2 from the germline V gene are DFQATT and SNEGSKA (reference sequence). CDR3 length: 13 amino acids. Researchers amplified the TCR beta CDR3 regions from RNA transcripts. The study used the HTBI primer set for a first-round RT-PCR of the TCR CDR3. TCRdb re-analysed the multiplex PCR reads in MiXCR, keeping a single row per CDR3 protein. This table has roughly 700,000 distinct CDR3 sequences, 11% to 15% appearing once. Lactation, pregnancy, other autoimmune disease or uncontrolled infection led to exclusion of patients. Using more than 7.5 ml of fresh peripheral blood, PBMCs were prepared. The data derive from a study of T cells in Graves' hyperthyroidism and ophthalmopathy. The study's findings and limits: Blood samples included most of the expanded thyroid clonotypes exceeding 0.001.

The clonotype comes from a woman between 18 and 29 years old with Graves' hyperthyroidism. The specimen sequenced was blood. V and J are TRBV20-1 and TRBJ2-1; D possibly corresponds to TRBD2 (6 bases). Here the CDR3 reads CSARAAGYNEQFF. In nucleotides, the CDR3 is TGCAGTGCTAGAGCGGCGGGGTACAATGAGCAGTTCTTC.